This T cell receptor (beta chain) was sequenced for a study of blood T cell repertoires in COVID-19. The data were produced by immunoSEQ multiplex PCR, yet TCRdb's version contains in-frame clones alone and is incomplete. The sample lists roughly 290,000 clones; approximately 86% were seen once. Seattle's cohort entered during active infection and was followed longitudinally. There are 18 residues in the CDR3. Trimming took 5 bases from V and 5 from J; bases not matched to a gene: 17. Germline V gives CDR1 KGHDR, CDR2 SFDVKD. Input material: peripheral blood. The J gene is TRBJ2-1, the V gene TRBV24-1; TRBD1 matches at 7 bases. The clonotype originates from a human donor with COVID-19, enrolled during active disease. The donor label of this sample is uncertain. CDR3 region: CATSALSPRQGFNNEQFF. The CDR3 nucleotides are TGTGCCACCAGTGCCTTGAGCCCTCGACAGGGCTTTAACAATGAGCAGTTCTTC.